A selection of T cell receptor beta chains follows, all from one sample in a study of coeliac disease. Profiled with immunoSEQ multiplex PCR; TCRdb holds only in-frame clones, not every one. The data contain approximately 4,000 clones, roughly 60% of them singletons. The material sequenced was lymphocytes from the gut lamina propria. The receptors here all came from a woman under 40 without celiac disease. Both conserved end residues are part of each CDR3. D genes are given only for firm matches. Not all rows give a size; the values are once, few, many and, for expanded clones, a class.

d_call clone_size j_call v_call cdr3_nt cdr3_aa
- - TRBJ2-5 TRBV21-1 TGTGCCAGCAGCGAGATACAGGGTCACCAAGAGACCCAGTACTTC CASSEIQGHQETQYF
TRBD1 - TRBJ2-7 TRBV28 TGTGCCAGCATGACAGGGGGCGTTCGAATAGCGGGGAGTTCCTACGAGCAGTACTTC CASMTGGVRIAGSSYEQYF
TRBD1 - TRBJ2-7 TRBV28 TGTGCCAGCAGAAAGACAGGGGGCTCCTACGAGCAGTACTTC CASRKTGGSYEQYF
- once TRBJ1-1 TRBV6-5 TGTGCCAGCAGACCACCGGGTCTAACTGAAGCTTTCTTT CASRPPGLTEAFF
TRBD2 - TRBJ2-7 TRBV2 TGTGCCAGCATGATAAGCGGGGGTCCCTACGAGCAGTACTTC CASMISGGPYEQYF
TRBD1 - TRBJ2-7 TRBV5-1 TGCGCCAGCAGCTCCGGGACAGGGTCCTACGAGCAGTACTTC CASSSGTGSYEQYF
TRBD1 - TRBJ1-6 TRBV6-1 TGTGCCAGCAGTGAGGACAGGGAGAATTCACCCCTCCACTTT CASSEDRENSPLHF
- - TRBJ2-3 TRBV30 TGTGCCTGGACGGACTTGCGAGATACGCAGTATTTT CAWTDLRDTQYF
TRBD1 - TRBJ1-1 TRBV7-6 TGTGCCAGCAGCAAAACAGGGGGCGTAGGGGGCACTGAAGCTTTCTTT CASSKTGGVGGTEAFF
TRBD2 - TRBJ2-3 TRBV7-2 TGTGCCAGCAGCTTAGAACTAGCGAGGGGCACAGATACGCAGTATTTT CASSLELARGTDTQYF
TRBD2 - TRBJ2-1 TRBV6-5 TGTGCCAGCAATAAACAGCGGGGGGGCCGGAATGAGCAGTTCTTC CASNKQRGGRNEQFF
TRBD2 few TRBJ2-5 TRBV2 TGTGCCAGCAGTGGGGGACTAGCGAAGCAAGAGACCCAGTACTTC CASSGGLAKQETQYF
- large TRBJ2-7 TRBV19 TGTGCCAGTTCAACAGGGTCACACTCCTACGAGCAGTACTTC CASSTGSHSYEQYF
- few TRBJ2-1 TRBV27 TGTGCCAGCAGTTTATGGGCGGGGGCGACGTACAATGAGCAGTTCTTC CASSLWAGATYNEQFF
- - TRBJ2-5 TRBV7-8 TGTGCCAGCAGCTTATCCCTGGGGCGGGAGACCCAGTACTTC CASSLSLGRETQYF
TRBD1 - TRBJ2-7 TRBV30 TGTGCCTGGAGCTCACAGGGGAGCTCCTACGAGCAGTACTTC CAWSSQGSSYEQYF
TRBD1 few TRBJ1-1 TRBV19 TGTGCCAGTAGACAGGGGATATGGACTGAAGCTTTCTTT CASRQGIWTEAFF
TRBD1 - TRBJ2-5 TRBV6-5 TGTGCCAGCAGTTACATCCAGGGGGAAGAGACCCAGTACTTC CASSYIQGEETQYF
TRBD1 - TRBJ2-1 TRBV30 TGTGCCTGGAGTCGGGACAGGAGCTACAATGAGCAGTTCTTC CAWSRDRSYNEQFF
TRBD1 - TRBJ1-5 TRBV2 TGTGCCAGCAGTGTTCGACAGGGAGATCAGCCCCAGCATTTT CASSVRQGDQPQHF
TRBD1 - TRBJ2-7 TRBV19 TGTGCCAGTAGTGGGGACAGGGGTTACGAGCAGTACTTC CASSGDRGYEQYF
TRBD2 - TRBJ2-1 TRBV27 TGTGCCAGCAGTTCACTAGCGGGGGGGGTGAATGAGCAGTTCTTC CASSSLAGGVNEQFF
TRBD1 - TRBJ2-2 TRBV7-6 TGTGCCAGCAGCTTAGCAGGGACAGCGAACACCGGGGAGCTGTTTTTT CASSLAGTANTGELFF
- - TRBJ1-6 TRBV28 TGCGCGTGTAACGTAGGGACACTACCCCTCCACTTT CACNVGTLPLHF
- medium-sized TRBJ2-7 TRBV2 TGTGCCAGCAGTGATGGCCTAGCGATTGCGCAGTACTTC CASSDGLAIAQYF
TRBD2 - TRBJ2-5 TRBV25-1 TGTGCCAGCAGTGTTAAGCGGGGGGGCCTGGAGACCCAGTACTTC CASSVKRGGLETQYF
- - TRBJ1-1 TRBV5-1 TGCGCCAGCAGCTTGTATTTCGGGAGACTTGGGGCGGGCTCTGAAGCTTTCTTT CASSLYFGRLGAGSEAFF
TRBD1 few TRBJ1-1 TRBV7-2 TGTGCCAGCAGCGCGGCAATAGGGGGCTACACTGAAGCTTTCTTT CASSAAIGGYTEAFF
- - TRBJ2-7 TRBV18 TGTGCCAGCTCACTCAACAGGGAGAGTAGCGACGAGCAGTACTTC CASSLNRESSDEQYF
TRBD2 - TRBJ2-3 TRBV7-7 TGTGCTAGCAGCCCCCTAGCGGGGGGCACAGATACGCAGTATTTT CASSPLAGGTDTQYF
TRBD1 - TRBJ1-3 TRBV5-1 TGCGCCAGCAGTCAGGGGGCGGCTGGAAACACCATATATTTT CASSQGAAGNTIYF
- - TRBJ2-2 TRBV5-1 TGCGCCAGCAGCTTGGAATCGGTCGGAAGGACTGCCCCCGGGGAGCTGTTTTTT CASSLESVGRTAPGELFF
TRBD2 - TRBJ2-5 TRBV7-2 TGTGCCAGCAGCCCCGGAGTGCTAGCGGGGCAAGAGACCCAGTACTTC CASSPGVLAGQETQYF
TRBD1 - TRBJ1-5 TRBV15 TGTGCCACCAGCGCACAGGGGGCGAGCAATCAGCCCCAGCATTTT CATSAQGASNQPQHF
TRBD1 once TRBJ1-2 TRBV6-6 TGTGCCAGCAGTTACTGGACAGGGGGTGGCTACACCTTC CASSYWTGGGYTF
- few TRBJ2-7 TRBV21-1 TGTGCCAGCAGCAAAGTGGGAGGACAGGACTCCCCCTCCTACGAGCAGTGCTTC CASSKVGGQDSPSYEQCF
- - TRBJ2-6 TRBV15 TGTGCCACCAGCATCTGGGGGGGCACTGGGGCCAACGTCCTGACTTTC CATSIWGGTGANVLTF
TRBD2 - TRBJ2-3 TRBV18 TGTGCCAGCTCACCGGGACTAGCCCAAACAGATACGCAGTATTTT CASSPGLAQTDTQYF
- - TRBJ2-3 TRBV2 TGTGCCAGCAGTGAAGGGAGTCCGGATACGCAGTATTTT CASSEGSPDTQYF
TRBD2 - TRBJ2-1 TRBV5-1 TGCGCCAGCAGCTTAAGAGCGGGGGACTACAATGAGCAGTTCTTC CASSLRAGDYNEQFF
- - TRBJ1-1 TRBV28 TGTGCCAGCCTGGAGTTCATGAACACTGAAGCTTTCTTT CASLEFMNTEAFF
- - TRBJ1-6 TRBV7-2 TGTGCCAGCAGCTTAAGGGCTGTAGGTGGGCAGGGAAATTCACCCCTCCACTTT CASSLRAVGGQGNSPLHF
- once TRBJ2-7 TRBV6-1 TGTGCCAGCAGTATTACAGGGATCGAGCAGTACTTC CASSITGIEQYF
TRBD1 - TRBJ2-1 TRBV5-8 TGTGCCAGCCGTAGCCGAGTACAGGGGTCCCATGAGCAGTTCTTC CASRSRVQGSHEQFF
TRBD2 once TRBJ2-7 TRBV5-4 TGTGCCAGCAGCTTGGGAGCGGGGGGCTACGAGCAGTACTTC CASSLGAGGYEQYF
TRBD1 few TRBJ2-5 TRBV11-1 TGTGCCAGCAGCCCCCGGTTGGGGCAGGGGGCAGGAGAGACCCAGTACTTC CASSPRLGQGAGETQYF
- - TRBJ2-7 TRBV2 TGTGCCAGCAGTGAAATTAACTACGAGCAGTACTTC CASSEINYEQYF
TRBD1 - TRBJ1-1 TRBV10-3 TGTGCCATCAGCGAACAGGGGCTAAACACTGAAGCTTTCTTT CAISEQGLNTEAFF
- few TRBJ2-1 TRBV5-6 TGTGCCAGCAGCTTGGTACAGAACAATGAGCAGTTCTTC CASSLVQNNEQFF
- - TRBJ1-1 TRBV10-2 TGCGCCAGCAGTGGCCGGCCAGGAACTGAAGCTTTCTTT CASSGRPGTEAFF
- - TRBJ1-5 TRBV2 TGTGCCAGCAGTGATCAGGGGCATAGCAATCAGCCCCAGCATTTT CASSDQGHSNQPQHF
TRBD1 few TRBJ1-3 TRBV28 TGTGCCAGCAGTTTACTGGGACAGGGAATTGGAAACACCATATATTTT CASSLLGQGIGNTIYF
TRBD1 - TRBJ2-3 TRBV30 TGTGCCTGGAGTGTACGGGGACAGGGCAGATCGGTCTATTTT CAWSVRGQGRSVYF